A selection of T cell receptor beta chains follows, all from one sample in a study of HIV-infected children after antiretroviral therapy interruption. One entry per CDR3 protein, called by TCRdb with MiXCR from the 3' RACE reads. This table holds more than 40,000 distinct CDR3 sequences, around 4.7% found once. Sequenced here: CD45RA+ CD4+ T cells from PBMCs, pooled from several time points, sampled from a donor given antiretroviral therapy, either interrupted or continuous. All receptors come from a pool of human donors with HIV. CDR3s include the opening cysteine and the closing phenylalanine or tryptophan. A D gene is named only where the DNA matches it firmly. Expanded clones are given a class, and other clones once, few, many or no size at all.

CDR3nt | CDR3aa | v_gene | abundance | d_gene | j_gene
TGTGCCAGCAGCTCTAAATTTACAGGGAATGAGCAGTACTTC | CASSSKFTGNEQYF | TRBV11-2 | many | NA | TRBJ2-7
TGTGCCAGCAGCCGGAACACTGAAGCTTTCTTT | CASSRNTEAFF | TRBV5-6 | many | NA | TRBJ1-1
TGTGCCAGCAGCCAAGAAGGGGGCCGGGACAGGGCTGCAAAACTGTTTTTT | CASSQEGGRDRAAKLFF | TRBV4-2 | many | TRBD1 | TRBJ1-4
TGTGCCAGCAGCTTAGGGGATGGAGGGTGGCCGTTCTTC | CASSLGDGGWPFF | TRBV7-2 | many | NA | TRBJ2-1
TGTGCCAGCAGCTTGGAATTGGCGAGACAGCCCAAAAACATTCAGTACTTC | CASSLELARQPKNIQYF | TRBV5-8 | many | NA | TRBJ2-4
TGTGCCAGCAGTCCAGTGGACAGGGTTGAGTCCGTCTATGGCTACACCTTC | CASSPVDRVESVYGYTF | TRBV6-5 | many | TRBD1 | TRBJ1-2
TGTGCCACCAGTGATGCTCAGGGGGATACTGAAGCTTTCTTT | CATSDAQGDTEAFF | TRBV24-1 | many | TRBD1 | TRBJ1-1
TGTGCCAGCAGTTTGGATATCCTTGTGCCCTTGTATTTT | CASSLDILVPLYF | TRBV28 | few | NA | TRBJ2-3
TGTGCCAGTAGTACCTTCGCTAGCGGGGGCAAATACGAGCAGTACTTC | CASSTFASGGKYEQYF | TRBV19 | once | TRBD2 | TRBJ2-7
TGTGCCAGCAGCCCCCCGGGACTAGCGGTCTACGAGCAGTACTTC | CASSPPGLAVYEQYF | TRBV3-1 | NA | TRBD2 | TRBJ2-7
TGTGCCAGCAGCCTTCTAGGTGGAGCCTACGAGCAGTACTTC | CASSLLGGAYEQYF | TRBV13 | NA | NA | TRBJ2-7
TGTGCCAGCAGTTTTGGGGACATTCAGTACTTC | CASSFGDIQYF | TRBV12-3/TRBV12-4 | many | NA | TRBJ2-4
TGTGCCAGCAGCTCATATTTGAGTCCCGGTGGGAATGAGCAGTTCTTC | CASSSYLSPGGNEQFF | TRBV7-2 | many | NA | TRBJ2-1
TGCAGCGTCCAAGCCGGAGGAAAAACTGAAGCTTTCTTT | CSVQAGGKTEAFF | TRBV29-1 | few | NA | TRBJ1-1
TGTGCCAGCAGCTCTGATAGACGGGGGAACACGAACACCGGGGAGCTGTTTTTT | CASSSDRRGNTNTGELFF | TRBV7-8 | many | NA | TRBJ2-2
TGTGCCAGCAGCTTAGATCGACAGGGCCCTTACGAGCAGTACTTC | CASSLDRQGPYEQYF | TRBV7-9 | many | TRBD1 | TRBJ2-7
TGTGCCAGCAGCCCAGGCATCTCCGGGGAGCTGTTTTTT | CASSPGISGELFF | TRBV7-3 | many | NA | TRBJ2-2
TGTGCCAGCAGCCCCGGGCCCCCCAACAATGAGCAGTTCTTC | CASSPGPPNNEQFF | TRBV7-3 | many | NA | TRBJ2-1
TGTGCCATCAGTCGAGAGGGGGTGGGGCAGCCCCAGCATTTT | CAISREGVGQPQHF | TRBV10-3 | few | NA | TRBJ1-5
TGTGCCAGCAGACTAGGGGGCTACACCTTC | CASRLGGYTF | TRBV6-6 | many | NA | TRBJ1-2
TGTGCCAGCAGTCGATACAATGAGCAGTTCTTC | CASSRYNEQFF | TRBV2 | many | NA | TRBJ2-1
TGTGCCAGCAGTTACCGGGGGGGTCGCCTTGGCTACACCTTC | CASSYRGGRLGYTF | TRBV6-5 | NA | NA | TRBJ1-2
TGTGCCAGCGCCCGGGCCTTGCGCAAGACTGAAGCTTTCTTT | CASARALRKTEAFF | TRBV12-3/TRBV12-4 | many | NA | TRBJ1-1
TGTGCCAGCAGCTCCCCCGAGGATGGGGAGCTGTTTTTT | CASSSPEDGELFF | TRBV7-2 | many | NA | TRBJ2-2
TGTGCCAGCAGCCCCAAGCCCAGGGGGAACACCGGGGAGCTGTTTTTT | CASSPKPRGNTGELFF | TRBV7-8 | many | NA | TRBJ2-2
TGTGCCAGTAGTCTTGACAGGGCCCCGGAGCAGTTCTTC | CASSLDRAPEQFF | TRBV19 | many | TRBD1 | TRBJ2-1
TGTGCCAGCAGCCAAGTCACAGATACGCAGTATTTT | CASSQVTDTQYF | TRBV3-1 | many | NA | TRBJ2-3
TGCAGTGCTAGTATGAGTAGCAATCAGCCCCAGCATTTT | CSASMSSNQPQHF | TRBV20-1 | medium-sized | NA | TRBJ1-5
TGTGCCAGCACTCCTCTGGAGGGACAGGGATCCTACGAGCAGTACTTC | CASTPLEGQGSYEQYF | TRBV6-6 | many | TRBD1 | TRBJ2-7
TGTGCCAGCACCCTCGACTGGGAAGAGACCCAGTACTTC | CASTLDWEETQYF | TRBV6-1 | many | NA | TRBJ2-5
TGCGCCAGCAGCCTTTATGACGGACCGTCCTACGAGCAGTACTTC | CASSLYDGPSYEQYF | TRBV5-1 | many | NA | TRBJ2-7
TGTGCCAGCAGTTTGCCCAATTCACCCCTCCACTTT | CASSLPNSPLHF | TRBV12-3/TRBV12-4 | many | NA | TRBJ1-6
TGTGCCAGCAGTTTAAAACGGGTGACAGGGAGCAATTCACCCCTCCACTTT | CASSLKRVTGSNSPLHF | TRBV27 | few | TRBD1 | TRBJ1-6
TGCGCCAGCAGCTTGGCTGGCCTAGCGGTTTACAATGAGCAGTTCTTC | CASSLAGLAVYNEQFF | TRBV5-1 | many | TRBD2 | TRBJ2-1
TGTGCCAGTAGCCAGGGGGTACGGAACACTGAAGCTTTCTTT | CASSQGVRNTEAFF | TRBV19 | many | TRBD1 | TRBJ1-1
TGTGCCAGCAGCCCACCCCTCTTCGAGCAGTACTTC | CASSPPLFEQYF | TRBV5-8 | NA | NA | TRBJ2-7
TGTGCCAGTACCTTACAGGGGATCGGGGTCGGCTACACCTTC | CASTLQGIGVGYTF | TRBV19 | NA | TRBD1 | TRBJ1-2
TGCGCCAGCAGTGCCGGGTACGAGCAGTACTTC | CASSAGYEQYF | TRBV10-1 | many | NA | TRBJ2-7
TGTGCTAGTGGTTTGGGCTTGGGGGCCAATGGCTACACCTTC | CASGLGLGANGYTF | TRBV12-5 | NA | NA | TRBJ1-2
TGTGCCAGCTCACCACCTCCAGCGGGGGGGCGGACAGATACGCAGTATTTT | CASSPPPAGGRTDTQYF | TRBV18 | NA | TRBD2 | TRBJ2-3
TGTGCCAGCAGCCAAGGGGGCAGGACTATGTCCTACGAGCAGTACTTC | CASSQGGRTMSYEQYF | TRBV4-2 | many | NA | TRBJ2-7
TGTGCCAGCAGCTTCGCAGGGCGAGACACTGAAGCTTTCTTT | CASSFAGRDTEAFF | TRBV5-6 | NA | NA | TRBJ1-1
TGTGCCAGCAGTTTAACTGACACTGAAGCTTTCTTT | CASSLTDTEAFF | TRBV28 | few | NA | TRBJ1-1
TGTGCCAGCAGCCAAGGGCTGGGAAGCACTGAAGCTTTCTTT | CASSQGLGSTEAFF | TRBV3-1 | many | NA | TRBJ1-1
TGCGCCAGCAGCTTGACAGTCGTGGGCTCCTACGAGCAGTACTTC | CASSLTVVGSYEQYF | TRBV5-1 | many | NA | TRBJ2-7
TGTGCCATCAGTGCCGGGATGGGCACAGATACGCAGTATTTT | CAISAGMGTDTQYF | TRBV10-3 | NA | NA | TRBJ2-3
TGTGCCAGCAGCTTAGAGTCTTCGAACACCGGGGAGCTGTTTTTT | CASSLESSNTGELFF | TRBV7-9 | many | NA | TRBJ2-2
TGTGCCAGCTCACCGACAGGCAACTATGGCTACACCTTC | CASSPTGNYGYTF | TRBV18 | many | NA | TRBJ1-2
TGTGCCAGCAGTTTAGGTGGAGCAGGGGGCTTCGAAAGCAATCAGCCCCAGCATTTT | CASSLGGAGGFESNQPQHF | TRBV28 | NA | TRBD1 | TRBJ1-5
TGCGCCAGCAGAGGACCAGGGACCCACGGGGGCTACACCTTC | CASRGPGTHGGYTF | TRBV5-1 | many | NA | TRBJ1-2
TGTGCCGGAAGCTCAGGGAGAGACACTGAAGCTTTCTTT | CAGSSGRDTEAFF | TRBV19 | NA | NA | TRBJ1-1